Sequencing of this T cell receptor beta chain was carried out in a study of CD4 T cells in relation to SARS-CoV-2 and coronaviruses. Across the study: The negative reference was HIV-1 Nef peptide pool or peptide-free culture. The HLA restriction of the shared crossreactive spike epitopes was mapped.

Before the COVID-19 pandemic, during about 2011-2019, CD4+ T cells were taken from unexposed donors. The cells were cultured for 9 to 11 days before CD4+ T cells were isolated. As cell numbers allowed, unexposed-donor CD4+ T cells faced SARS-CoV-2 S/N and four cold-coronavirus spikes. Remarks on this clone: As yet, its antigen is unknown.

TCRdb's copy holds only in-frame clones and misses some; the assay was immunoSEQ multiplex PCR. The sample lists just over 15,000 clones; about 73% were seen once. The V and J ends lost 7 bases and 1 base respectively, with 10 bases between them. Per the germline V gene, CDR1 is LNHDA and CDR2 is SQIVND (reference sequence). The CDR3 loop spans 13 amino acids. This clonotype originated in a human donor in good health. Sequencing was done on a sample of CD4+ T cells from PBMCs, cultured in vitro. The chain carries TRBV19 and TRBJ1-2; D remains ambiguous. CDR3 bases: TGTGCCAGTACCCCCGGATTTAACTATGGCTACACCTTC. Residues: CASTPGFNYGYTF.